A single sample gave rise to the 2 T cell receptor beta chains below, sequenced in a study of blood T cell repertoires in COVID-19. Using immunoSEQ multiplex PCR, the repertoire was profiled, and TCRdb retains in-frame clones only, with some absent. There are about 360,000 clones in the sample; 86% occur only once, and roughly 6.6% lies in the top ten. Input material: peripheral blood. The receptors were sampled from a woman aged 60-75 years with COVID-19, enrolled during active disease.

The chain combines TRBV6-2 or TRBV6-3 with TRBJ2-2; no reliable D call. This CDR3 is built from 15 residues. Germline V gene data show CDR1 as MNHEY and CDR2 as SVGEGT. The V and J ends lost 6 bases and 0 bases respectively, with 11 bases between them. The CDR3 reads CASSREAANTGELFF. DNA of the CDR3: TGTGCCAGCAGCCGTGAGGCAGCGAACACCGGGGAGCTGTTTTTT.

V is TRBV27 and J is TRBJ1-1, with D possibly being TRBD1 (5 bases). Looked up from germline, CDR1 is MNHEY and CDR2 is SMNVEV (reference sequence). V was shortened by 5 bases and J by 6 bases, with 16 bases between the two germline ends. The CDR3 length is 14 residues. The CDR3 is CASSPPRVGAEAFF. The DNA for the CDR3 is TGTGCCAGCAGTCCCCCCAGGGTTGGGGCTGAAGCTTTCTTT.